A single sample is the source of the 4 T cell receptor beta chains below, sequenced in a study of cytomegalovirus exposure and HLA in healthy donors. The PCR used 60 Vbeta and 13 Jbeta primers. The data were produced by immunoSEQ multiplex PCR, yet TCRdb's version contains in-frame clones alone and is incomplete. The data show over 150,000 clones, about three quarters seen once. Source material: PBMCs. The receptors here all came from a woman aged 50 to 60 in good health and CMV-seropositive.

The chain combines TRBV6-5 with TRBJ1-2, with TRBD1 as a possible D gene (5 bases). CDR1 and CDR2 (germline): MNHEY, SVGAGI. V was cut by 7 bases and J by 6 bases, with 15 bases left in between. The CDR3 totals 13 residues. The CDR3 DNA is TGTGCCAGCACGTTAACAGGAAGGGATGGCTACACCTTC. It translates to CASTLTGRDGYTF.

The chain links TRBV29-1 to TRBJ2-2; 8 nucleotides align to TRBD2. V lost 7 bases, J lost 10 bases, and 5 bases stayed unmatched. Germline CDR1 reads SQVTM; CDR2 reads ANQGSEA. This CDR3 has 11 residues. The CDR3 DNA follows: TGCAGCGCCGAACTAGCGGAGGAGCTGTTTTTT. This translates into CSAELAEELFF.

This chain links TRBV6-6 with TRBJ1-6, with a tentative D call TRBD1 (6 bases). Trimming took 2 bases from V and 7 from J, leaving 15 bases between them. The CDR3 totals 16 residues. Per the germline V gene, CDR1 is MNHNY and CDR2 is SVGAGI (reference sequence). The CDR3 DNA is TGTGCCAGCAGTTACACCCCCGGGACACAAAATTCACCCCTCCACTTT. Translating it yields CASSYTPGTQNSPLHF.

The rearrangement links TRBV18 to TRBJ1-1, with D possibly being TRBD1 (6 bases). The germline V and J ends were trimmed by 5 bases and 0 bases, with 13 bases remaining between them. Germline V lookup: CDR1 KGHSH, CDR2 LQKENI. This CDR3 contains 15 residues. The CDR3 region has the DNA TGTGCCAGCTCAGCCCGACAGGTTTTGAACACTGAAGCTTTCTTT. This encodes CASSARQVLNTEAFF.